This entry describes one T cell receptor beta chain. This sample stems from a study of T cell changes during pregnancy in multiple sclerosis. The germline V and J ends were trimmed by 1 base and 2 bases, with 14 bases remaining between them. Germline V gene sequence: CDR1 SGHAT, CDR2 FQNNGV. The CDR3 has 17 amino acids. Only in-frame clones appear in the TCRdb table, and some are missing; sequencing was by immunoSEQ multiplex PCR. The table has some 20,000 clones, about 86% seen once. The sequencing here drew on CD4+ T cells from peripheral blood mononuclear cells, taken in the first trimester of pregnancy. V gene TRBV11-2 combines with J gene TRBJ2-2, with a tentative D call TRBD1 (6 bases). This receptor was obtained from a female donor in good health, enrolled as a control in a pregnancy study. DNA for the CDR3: TGTGCCAGCAGCTTAGGTCAGGGGCCTATAAACACCGGGGAGCTGTTTTTT. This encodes CASSLGQGPINTGELFF.